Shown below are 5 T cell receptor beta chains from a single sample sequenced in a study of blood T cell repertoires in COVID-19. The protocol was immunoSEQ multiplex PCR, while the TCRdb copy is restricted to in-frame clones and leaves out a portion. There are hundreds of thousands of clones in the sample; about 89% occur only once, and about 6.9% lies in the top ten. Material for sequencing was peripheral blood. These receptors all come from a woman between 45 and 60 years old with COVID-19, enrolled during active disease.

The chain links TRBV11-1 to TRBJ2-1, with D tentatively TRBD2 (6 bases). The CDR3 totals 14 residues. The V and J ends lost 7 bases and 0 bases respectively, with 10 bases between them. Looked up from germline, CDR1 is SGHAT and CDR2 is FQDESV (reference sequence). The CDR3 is CASTPGASYNEQFF. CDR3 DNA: TGTGCCAGCACCCCGGGAGCCTCCTACAATGAGCAGTTCTTC.

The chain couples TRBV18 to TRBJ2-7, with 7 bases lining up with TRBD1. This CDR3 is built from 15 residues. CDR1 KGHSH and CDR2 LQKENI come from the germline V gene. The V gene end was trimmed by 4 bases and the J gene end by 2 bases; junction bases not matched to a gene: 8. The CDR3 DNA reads TGTGCCAGCTCACTTCGACAGGGTTCAGCCTACGAGCAGTACTTC. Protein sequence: CASSLRQGSAYEQYF.

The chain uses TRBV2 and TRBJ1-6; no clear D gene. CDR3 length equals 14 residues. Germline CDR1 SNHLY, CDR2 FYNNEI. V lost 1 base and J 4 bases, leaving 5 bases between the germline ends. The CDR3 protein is CASSEVRYNSPLHF. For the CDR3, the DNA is TGTGCCAGCAGTGAAGTACGGTATAATTCACCCCTCCACTTT.

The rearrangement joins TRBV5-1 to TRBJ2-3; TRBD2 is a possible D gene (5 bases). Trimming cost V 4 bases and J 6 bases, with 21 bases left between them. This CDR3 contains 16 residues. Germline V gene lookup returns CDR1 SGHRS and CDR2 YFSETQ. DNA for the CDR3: TGCGCCAGCAGCGTCCTAGCTACGGTTGGCCTCGATACGCAGTATTTT. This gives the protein CASSVLATVGLDTQYF.

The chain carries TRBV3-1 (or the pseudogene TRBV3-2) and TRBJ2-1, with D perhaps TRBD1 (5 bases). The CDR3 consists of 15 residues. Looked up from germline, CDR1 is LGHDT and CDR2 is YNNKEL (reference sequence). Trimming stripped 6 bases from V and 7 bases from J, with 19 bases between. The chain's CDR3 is CASRRLRARGNEQFF. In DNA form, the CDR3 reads TGTGCCAGCAGGCGCCTTAGGGCTAGGGGTAATGAGCAGTTCTTC.